Listed below are T cell receptor beta chains from one sample, sequenced in a study of blood T cell repertoires in COVID-19. Only in-frame clones appear in the TCRdb table, and some are missing; sequencing was by immunoSEQ multiplex PCR. The sample holds 45,000 to 70,000 clones; about 87% are singletons and the top ten take approximately 6%. The sequencing sample was made of peripheral blood. These receptors came from a woman in her sixties with COVID-19, enrolled during active disease. Each CDR3 is given with its conserved first and last residue. D genes are given only for firm matches.

TRBJ2-1	TRBD2	TRBV19	CASSLTSGYNEQFF
TRBJ2-1	.	TRBV7-6	CASSLVLSRGYNEQFF
TRBJ2-5	TRBD2	TRBV25-1	CASSEWTSGTQETQYF
TRBJ2-3	.	TRBV2	CASRVQSDTQYF
TRBJ2-1	TRBD2	TRBV19	CASSIVSRASGVNEQFF
TRBJ1-5	.	TRBV6-5	CASRREQGNQPQHF
TRBJ2-1	.	TRBV27	CASSPPLLIRNEQFF
TRBJ1-1	.	TRBV7-2	CASSLQTGNTEAFF
TRBJ1-2	TRBD1	TRBV19	CASVGTGALNYGYTF
TRBJ1-1	.	TRBV9	CASSVFQGPNTEAFF
TRBJ2-4	.	TRBV7-9	CASSLDLENIQYF
TRBJ1-2	.	TRBV28	CASSPTGYGYTF
TRBJ1-6	.	TRBV27	CASRTPQGRSPLHF
TRBJ1-6	TRBD1	TRBV6-5	CASNSGTDNSPLHF
TRBJ1-1	.	TRBV15	CATNAGRPNTEAFF
TRBJ1-4	TRBD1	TRBV5-1	CASSLGTGYEKLFF
TRBJ1-5	.	TRBV28	CASSGQSGYSNQPQHF
TRBJ1-1	.	TRBV12-3/TRBV12-4	CASSETANTEAFF
TRBJ2-3	.	TRBV7-3	CASSLSGGSTDTQYF
TRBJ2-7	TRBD1	TRBV27	CASSRQQGSYEQYF
TRBJ1-4	.	TRBV25-1	CASSELGRVNEKLFF
TRBJ2-1	.	TRBV5-1	CASSLVSNNEQFF
TRBJ2-5	.	TRBV10-3	CAIRQVETQYF
TRBJ2-7	.	TRBV28	CASSPLAYEQYF
TRBJ2-7	TRBD1	TRBV12-3/TRBV12-4	CASSPRQGIEQYF
TRBJ2-5	.	TRBV9	CASSVGVREWETQYF
TRBJ2-5	.	TRBV21-1	CASNRTGWGEETQYF
TRBJ1-1	.	TRBV5-5	CASSLRTQFAAEAFF
TRBJ1-2	.	TRBV5-5	CASSLDAIPGYTF
TRBJ1-1	.	TRBV28	CASRSMNPEAFF
TRBJ2-2	.	TRBV6-4	CASSARQNTGELFF